These 9 T cell receptor beta chains originate from one sample sequenced in a study of blood T cell repertoires in COVID-19. The protocol was immunoSEQ multiplex PCR, while the TCRdb copy is restricted to in-frame clones and leaves out a portion. The repertoire includes about 300,000 clones, roughly 80% of them detected once, and over 1.3% sits in the top ten. The sequenced sample was peripheral blood. These receptors were obtained from a human donor with COVID-19, enrolled during active disease. The donor label of this sample is uncertain.

The chain uses TRBV27 and TRBJ1-1; 7 nucleotides match TRBD1. The CDR3 sequence is 15 residues long. After removal of 0 bases from V and 4 bases from J, the junction contained 5 bases not matched to a gene. Per germline, CDR1 MNHEY and CDR2 SMNVEV (reference sequence). The CDR3 region is CASSLSQGVGTEAFF. In nucleotides, the CDR3 is TGTGCCAGCAGTTTATCGCAGGGGGTAGGCACTGAAGCTTTCTTT.

The chain joins TRBV7-9 to TRBJ1-2; 12 positions match TRBD1. The germline V gene encodes CDR1 SEHNR and CDR2 FQNEAQ (reference sequence). J was trimmed by 8 bases and V by 4 bases; bases with no gene match: 14. The CDR3 length is 17 residues. The CDR3 sequence: CASSSLIPGQGAQGYTF. The CDR3 region has the DNA TGTGCCAGCAGCTCCCTAATCCCGGGACAGGGGGCGCAAGGCTACACCTTC.

V is TRBV9 and J is TRBJ2-1, with TRBD2 matching 12 bases. CDR1 is SGDLS, CDR2 YYNGEE, per germline. The ends lost 2 bases at V and 5 bases at J; junction bases unmatched: 11. There are 18 residues in the CDR3. The CDR3 protein is CASSVTLSSGRVDNEQFF. The CDR3 region has the DNA TGTGCCAGCAGCGTTACCCTTTCTAGCGGGAGGGTCGACAATGAGCAGTTCTTC.

The V and J genes are TRBV18 and TRBJ2-3, with unresolved D. The CDR3 consists of 14 residues. The germline V gene has CDR1 KGHSH and CDR2 LQKENI. Trimming stripped 3 bases from V and 6 bases from J, with 13 bases between. The CDR3 sequence is CASSPESAADTQYF. The DNA for the CDR3 is TGTGCCAGCTCACCCGAGAGCGCCGCGGATACGCAGTATTTT.

The V and J genes are TRBV7-8 and TRBJ2-1, with 7 bases matching TRBD1. The CDR3 length is 15 residues. V was pared by 5 bases and J by 10 bases, with 14 bases of the junction left unmatched. The V gene's germline CDR1 is SGHVS and CDR2 FQNEAQ. CDR3: CASSIDRVSPSEQFF. The CDR3 DNA reads as TGTGCCAGCAGCATAGACAGGGTATCCCCCTCGGAGCAGTTCTTC.

With respect to this clone: Germline is not matched at one junction end, which may reflect a read error. V usage is TRBV10-3 and J usage is TRBJ1-5; D unresolved. Per germline, CDR1 ENHRY and CDR2 SYGVKD. The CDR3 runs to 14 residues. The chain's CDR3 is CATSRGSGNQPQHF. CDR3 bases: TGTGCCACCAGTCGGGGATCGGGCAATCAGCCCCAGCATTTT.

On this clone: The junction and the germline gene differ at one end; a read error may be behind it. The V and J genes are TRBV3-1 (or the pseudogene TRBV3-2) and TRBJ1-1, with TRBD1 as a possible D gene (6 bases). CDR3 size: 14 residues. Germline V gene lookup returns CDR1 LGHDT and CDR2 YNNKEL (reference sequence). CDR3 protein: CASTQQGIRFGAFF. The CDR3 DNA follows: TGTGCCAGCACCCAACAGGGAATTCGGTTCGGAGCTTTCTTT.

The J gene is TRBJ1-5, the V gene TRBV28; a possible D gene is TRBD1 (5 bases). Trimming cost V 6 bases and J 3 bases, with 12 bases left between them. The germline gives CDR1 MDHEN, CDR2 SYDVKM. The CDR3 covers 14 residues. The CDR3 nucleotides read TGTGCCAGCAGGCGGGACTTCTCCAATCAGCCCCAGCATTTT. This sequence encodes CASRRDFSNQPQHF.

The chain has TRBV4-1 and TRBJ1-2, with D hard to call. Trimming removed 1 base from V and 4 bases from J, with 13 bases in between. This CDR3 contains 15 residues. Germline assignment: CDR1 MGHRA and CDR2 YSYEKL. CDR3 sequence reads: CASSQVGRRGYGYTF. CDR3 bases: TGCGCCAGCAGCCAAGTGGGCAGGCGTGGCTATGGCTACACCTTC.